This T cell receptor (beta chain) was found in a study of cytomegalovirus exposure and HLA in healthy donors. The overall study: Ancestry clustering placed 70% to 85% of about 400 genotyped donors in the Caucasian-associated cluster. Points from the study as a whole: In a later analysis, TCR association rates varied by HLA locus: DRB1 most, HLA-C fewest. An analysis that came later showed most CMV-associated TCR beta chains appearing HLA-restricted.

This CDR3 contains 14 residues. The V gene's germline CDR1 is MDHEN and CDR2 SYDVKM. Trimming removed 7 bases from V and 12 bases from J; junction bases left unmatched: 12. This PCR relied on a set of 60 Vbeta primers and 13 Jbeta primers. Method: immunoSEQ multiplex PCR; TCRdb's copy keeps in-frame clones and lacks some. The sample comprises around 95,000 clones, 74% of which are singletons, and 1.8% rests with the top ten. Regarding this clone: Its matching antigen is unknown.

The sequencing input was PBMCs. The receptor's source is a male donor in good health and CMV-seronegative. The J gene is TRBJ1-2, the V gene TRBV28; 12 bases line up with TRBD1. This CDR3 is CASKVLPGQGAHTF. In nucleotides, the CDR3 is TGTGCCAGCAAGGTGCTTCCGGGACAGGGGGCCCACACCTTC.